The 30 T cell receptor beta chains listed next were all sequenced from one sample in a study of identical twins. TCRdb fed the 5' RACE reads into MiXCR, producing one record per CDR3 protein. This sample yields roughly 480,000 distinct CDR3 sequences, of which more than 20% are seen a single time; just under 3% belongs to the top ten. A further study also used this sample, focusing on T cells expressing NK-cell markers.

The source material was CD4+ T cells sorted from blood. Every receptor here comes from a woman aged 18 to 35 in good health.

This clonotype was picked up a small number of times. The rearrangement links TRBV12-3 or TRBV12-4 to TRBJ2-1; no firm D call. CDR3 length: 15 residues. Trimming took off 7 bases at V and 0 bases at J, with 13 bases between the two ends. In nucleotides, the CDR3 is TGTGCCAGCACCATCGTCTCGTTCTCCTACAATGAGCAGTTCTTC. Protein: CASTIVSFSYNEQFF.

Details on this clonotype: One junction end does not reproduce the germline sequence, and a read error may be involved. The chain recombines TRBV5-1 with TRBJ1-1; weak D call: TRBD1 (6 bases). This CDR3 region has 12 residues. CDR1 SGHRS and CDR2 YFSETQ come from the germline V gene. This CDR3 reads CASSSQEEGGVF. The CDR3 nucleotides are TGCGCCAGCAGCTCACAAGAAGAGGGGGGGGTCTTT.

V is TRBV6-5 and J is TRBJ2-7, with TRBD1 matching 9 bases. Trimming cost V 4 bases and J 6 bases; bases outside gene matches: 16. This CDR3 region has 17 residues. Germline V gene lookup returns CDR1 MNHEY and CDR2 SVGAGI. The DNA of the CDR3 is TGTGCCAGCAGTTCGAGACTAACCGGGACAGGGATAAGCGAGCAGTACTTC. Translating gives CASSSRLTGTGISEQYF.

The chain joins TRBV5-1 to TRBJ2-7, with D maybe TRBD1 (5 bases). Germline assignment: CDR1 SGHRS and CDR2 YFSETQ. Trimming took 3 bases from V and 6 from J, leaving 13 bases between them. The length of the CDR3 is 13 residues. The CDR3: CASSSVNRSEQYF. CDR3 bases: TGCGCCAGCAGCTCCGTGAACAGGTCCGAGCAGTACTTC.

The chain couples TRBV20-1 to TRBJ2-5, with 11 bases fitting TRBD2. The J segment lost 4 bases and the V segment lost 6 bases, leaving 7 bases of the junction unmatched. The CDR3 consists of 14 residues. Germline V gene sequence: CDR1 DFQATT, CDR2 SNEGSKA (reference sequence). DNA for the CDR3: TGCAGTGCCGAGGGACTAGCGGAACGAGAGACCCAGTACTTC. Protein sequence: CSAEGLAERETQYF.

This clonotype came up a few times. The chain has TRBV20-1 and TRBJ1-1; D is ambiguous. CDR3 length: 13 amino acids. Germline CDR1 reads DFQATT; CDR2 reads SNEGSKA (reference sequence). V was shortened by 3 bases and J by 0 bases, with 8 bases between the two germline ends. DNA of the CDR3: TGCAGTGCTAGTCGGACGTTGAACACTGAAGCTTTCTTT. Translating it yields CSASRTLNTEAFF.

This rearrangement joins TRBV5-1 to TRBJ2-5; the match to TRBD2 covers 7 bases. The germline V gene encodes CDR1 SGHRS and CDR2 YFSETQ. The J segment lost 5 bases and the V segment lost 7 bases, leaving 14 bases of the junction unmatched. The CDR3 covers 15 residues. Written as DNA, the CDR3 is TGCGCCAGCTCGGGAATGCGAGCGGGGATCGAGACCCAGTACTTC. This sequence encodes CASSGMRAGIETQYF.

This chain links TRBV9 with TRBJ1-5; 7 nucleotides align to TRBD1. Germline V gene lookup returns CDR1 SGDLS and CDR2 YYNGEE. Trimming cost V 4 bases and J 0 bases; bases outside gene matches: 7. This CDR3 has 16 residues. The CDR3: CASSPRQGHSNQPQHF. The DNA of the CDR3 is TGTGCCAGCAGCCCTAGACAGGGTCATAGCAATCAGCCCCAGCATTTT. The full variable domain, with the rest looked up from reference TRBV9 and TRBJ1-5, is DSGVTQTPKHLITATGQRVTLRCSPRSGDLSVYWYQQSLDQGLQFLIQYYNGEERAKGNILERFSAQQFPDLHSELNLSSLELGDSALYFCASSPRQGHSNQPQHFGDGTRLSIL.

This clonotype appeared many times. The chain joins TRBV10-3 to TRBJ2-7; 11 bases are shared with TRBD2. The trim removed 5 bases at V and 0 bases at J, leaving 3 bases unmatched. This CDR3 has 15 amino acids. Germline CDR1 reads ENHRY; CDR2 reads SYGVKD. The DNA of the CDR3 is TGTGCCATCAGTCCTGGACTAGCGGGCTCCTACGAGCAGTACTTC. As protein: CAISPGLAGSYEQYF.

V gene TRBV12-3 or TRBV12-4 combines with J gene TRBJ2-7, with D unclear. The CDR3 consists of 15 residues. V shed 1 base and J shed 7 bases, with 17 bases lying between them. CDR3 nucleotide sequence: TGTGCCAGCAGTTTAGACCGGACCCAAAACGGGGAGCAGTACTTC. Translating gives CASSLDRTQNGEQYF.

This clonotype was observed at least ten times. Sequence at one end of the junction differs from germline and may be a read error. The chain carries TRBV5-1 and TRBJ1-1; 7 bases line up with TRBD1. This CDR3 is 14 amino acids long. Germline values: CDR1 SGHRS, CDR2 YFSETQ. CDR3 nucleotides: TGCGCCACCAGCCAGGGGGAAACTAACACTGAAGCTTTCTTT. Translation gives CATSQGETNTEAFF.

CDR3 DNA: TGCAGTGCTTACCGGCCGGCTAGCCTATCTAGCACAGATACGCAGTATTTT. It encodes CSAYRPASLSSTDTQYF. This rearrangement joins TRBV20-1 to TRBJ2-3; a weak D match, TRBD2 (5 bases). V was clipped by 5 bases and J by 0 bases, with 21 bases between them. Germline CDR1 reads DFQATT; CDR2 reads SNEGSKA (reference sequence). This CDR3 contains 17 residues.

There are a few counts of this clonotype. The chain combines TRBV27 with TRBJ1-1; 8 bases are a match to TRBD1. V was clipped by 6 bases and J by 4 bases; unmatched bases: 13. Germline values: CDR1 MNHEY, CDR2 SMNVEV (reference sequence). This CDR3 is 16 amino acids long. The CDR3: CASRLAPYRGGTEAFF. Here the CDR3 DNA reads TGTGCCAGCAGGCTAGCCCCGTACAGGGGGGGCACTGAAGCTTTCTTT.

The V and J genes are TRBV11-3 and TRBJ1-1; TRBD1 matches at 7 bases. This CDR3 spans 12 amino acids. The germline V gene has CDR1 SGHNT and CDR2 YENEEA. Losses at the gene ends were 4 bases for V and 10 bases for J; bases not matched to a gene: 6. The CDR3 DNA is TGTGCCAGCAGCTCCGATACAGGGGTAGCTTTCTTT. It codes for CASSSDTGVAFF.

Many counts were recorded for this clonotype. V is TRBV13 and J is TRBJ2-2; 8 bases line up with TRBD2. The CDR3 has 17 amino acids. Looked up from germline, CDR1 is PRHDT and CDR2 is FYEKMQ (reference sequence). After removal of 5 bases from V and 5 bases from J, the junction contained 13 bases not matched to a gene. The CDR3 nucleotides are TGTGCCAGCAGCCTCCCAATCGGACTAGCCGTGACCGGGGAGCTGTTTTTT. This translates into CASSLPIGLAVTGELFF.

In its sample, this clonotype was seen a few times. Here the CDR3 reads CASSEGLGGSDTQYF. The CDR3 DNA sequence: TGTGCCAGCAGTGAAGGGTTAGGAGGGTCAGATACGCAGTATTTT. This sequence joins TRBV25-1 and TRBJ2-3; a possible D gene is TRBD2 (6 bases). With 2 bases removed from V and 4 bases from J, the gap between germline ends came to 13 bases. CDR3 size: 15 residues. The V gene's germline CDR1 is MGHDK and CDR2 SYGVNS.

The chain links TRBV6-1 to TRBJ2-5, with a tentative D call TRBD2 (6 bases). V was shortened by 8 bases and J by 2 bases, with 15 bases between the two germline ends. CDR1 is MNHNS and CDR2 is SASEGT in the germline V gene. This CDR3 is 14 amino acids long. Here the CDR3 DNA reads TGTGCCAGCGCACGGGGACTTAAACAAGAGACCCAGTACTTC. This translates into CASARGLKQETQYF.

This clonotype has more than one count but fewer than ten. The V and J genes are TRBV13 and TRBJ2-2; no definite D call. Looked up from germline, CDR1 is PRHDT and CDR2 is FYEKMQ (reference sequence). The CDR3 totals 13 residues. Trimming cost V 4 bases and J 6 bases, with 9 bases left between them. Here the CDR3 reads CASSSQYPGELFF. The CDR3 DNA sequence: TGTGCCAGCAGCTCCCAGTACCCCGGGGAGCTGTTTTTT.

The table lists this clonotype with a few counts. The chain carries TRBV12-3 or TRBV12-4 and TRBJ1-5; D may be TRBD1 (6 bases). The CDR3 covers 15 residues. Trimming pared 6 bases from V and 5 bases from J, leaving 17 bases between. The CDR3 sequence is CASRLDSLIYQPQHF. DNA of the CDR3: TGTGCCAGCAGATTGGACAGCCTAATCTATCAGCCCCAGCATTTT.

This clonotype appeared many times. V is TRBV2 and J is TRBJ2-7, with a weak D call TRBD1 (6 bases). From germline, CDR1 is SNHLY and CDR2 FYNNEI. This CDR3 is 12 amino acids long. Deletions cut 8 bases from V and 1 base from J, with 9 bases between. CDR3: CASRDTSYEQYF. The CDR3 DNA follows: TGTGCCAGCCGGGACACTTCCTACGAGCAGTACTTC.

This clonotype was detected only a few times. The chain joins TRBV12-5 to TRBJ2-1; TRBD2 matches 15 bases. The CDR3 spans 13 residues. V shed 10 bases, J shed 12 bases, and the junction held 7 bases outside the gene matches. Germline V gene sequence: CDR1 LGHNT, CDR2 FRNRAP. CDR3 coding DNA: TGTGCTACCGTGGGACTAGCGGGGGGCCCGCAGTTCTTC. Translated, it gives CATVGLAGGPQFF.

In its sample, this clonotype was seen a few times. The rearrangement uses TRBV20-1 and TRBJ2-7, with 12 bases matching TRBD2. The germline CDR1 and CDR2 sequences are DFQATT and SNEGSKA (reference sequence). CDR3 length equals 14 residues. The V segment lost 6 bases and the J segment 5 bases; nucleotides outside the gene matches: 8. CDR3 sequence reads: CSAQLAGGVNEQYF. The CDR3, as DNA: TGCAGTGCCCAGCTAGCGGGAGGGGTTAACGAGCAGTACTTC.

The rearrangement joins TRBV7-2 to TRBJ2-5; D gene ambiguous. V was pared by 2 bases and J by 5 bases, with 9 bases between. Germline values: CDR1 SGHTA, CDR2 FQGNSA. The CDR3 consists of 13 residues. The CDR3 sequence is CASSLREMETQYF. CDR3 DNA sequence: TGTGCCAGCAGCTTAAGAGAGATGGAGACCCAGTACTTC. Complete variable domain (other parts from reference TRBV7-2 and TRBJ2-5): GAGVSQSPSNKVTEKGKDVELRCDPISGHTALYWYRQSLGQGLEFLIYFQGNSAPDKSGLPSDRFSAERTGGSVSTLTIQRTQQEDSAVYLCASSLREMETQYFGPGTRLLVL.

The genes are TRBV4-3 and TRBJ2-7; D gene ambiguous. Germline V gene data show CDR1 as LGHNA and CDR2 as YSLEER. The CDR3 has 15 amino acids. Trimming shortened V by 1 base and J by 3 bases, and 13 bases separated the two germline ends. CDR3: CASSQVQSFGYEQYF. The CDR3 nucleotides read TGCGCCAGCAGCCAAGTACAGTCGTTCGGCTACGAGCAGTACTTC.

This clonotype was counted ten times or more. The V gene is TRBV5-1, the J gene TRBJ2-1, with a possible D match to TRBD2 (6 bases). V was cut by 3 bases and J by 0 bases, with 10 bases left in between. Germline V gene sequence: CDR1 SGHRS, CDR2 YFSETQ. This CDR3 region has 15 residues. CDR3 loop: CASSSGGSSYNEQFF. In nucleotides, the CDR3 is TGCGCCAGCAGCTCCGGGGGAAGCTCCTACAATGAGCAGTTCTTC.

This clonotype came up a few times. The chain employs TRBV20-1 and TRBJ1-1; D unclear. CDR1 and CDR2 from the germline V gene are DFQATT and SNEGSKA (reference sequence). The CDR3 loop spans 15 amino acids. Trimming pared 3 bases from V and 1 base from J, leaving 15 bases between. Written as DNA, the CDR3 is TGCAGTGCTAGGGTTTACGGACGGAGGAACACTGAAGCTTTCTTT. The encoded protein is CSARVYGRRNTEAFF.

V usage is TRBV10-2 and J usage is TRBJ2-1; 10 bases are shared with TRBD2. Germline V gene lookup returns CDR1 WSHSY and CDR2 SAAADI. Losses at the gene ends were 6 bases for V and 7 bases for J; bases not matched to a gene: 12. The CDR3 is made up of 16 amino acids. The CDR3 DNA sequence: TGCGCCAGCAGGGCTTTGAGCGGGGGGGCTACTAATGAGCAGTTCTTC. Its protein product is CASRALSGGATNEQFF.

This chain connects TRBV24-1 to TRBJ2-2; TRBD2 aligns across 7 bases. V shed 4 bases, J shed 0 bases, and the junction held 4 bases outside the gene matches. Germline lookup yields CDR1 KGHDR and CDR2 SFDVKD. This CDR3 is 16 amino acids long. The CDR3 reads CATSDPSGANTGELFF. CDR3 sequence (DNA): TGTGCCACCAGTGACCCCAGCGGGGCGAACACCGGGGAGCTGTTTTTT.

V usage is TRBV5-1 and J usage is TRBJ2-7; D tentatively reads TRBD1 or TRBD2 (6 bases each). CDR1 and CDR2 (germline): SGHRS, YFSETQ. This CDR3 spans 15 amino acids. V gave up 3 bases and J gave up 5 bases, with 18 bases separating them. CDR3 loop: CASSWSGGLGNEQYF. The CDR3 nucleotides are TGCGCCAGCAGCTGGTCCGGGGGCCTCGGGAACGAGCAGTACTTC.

The V call is TRBV11-1, the J call TRBJ2-5; weak D call: TRBD1 (8 bases). Germline CDR1 and CDR2: SGHAT and FQDESV (reference sequence). The V end lost 1 base, the J end lost 5 bases, and 23 bases lay between the germline ends. The CDR3 length is 18 residues. The CDR3 DNA is TGTGCCAGCAGCTTAGACTCCCCGGACAGGGAGGGCCAGGAGACCCAGTACTTC. This encodes CASSLDSPDREGQETQYF.